This T cell receptor (beta chain) stems from a study of blood T cells in healthy people across ages. General observations from the study: Greater diversity and more naive CD4+ cells were seen in long-lived donors than in aged donors.

A second PCR, run for roughly 7 to 12 cycles, used a sample-barcoded 5' primer plus a J-beta primer mix. Each CDR3 protein is one row after TCRdb ran MiXCR on the 5' RACE reads. The sample carries 1.4 million or so distinct CDR3 sequences, 42% recorded once. To note about this clonotype: Its target is unknown.

CDR3 length: 15 amino acids. Germline lookup yields CDR1 MNHNY and CDR2 SVGAGI (reference sequence). V gave up 5 bases and J gave up 4 bases, with 17 bases separating them. V is TRBV6-6 and J is TRBJ1-1, with a possible D match to TRBD1 (6 bases). The clonotype comes from a young woman in good health. Sequencing input: blood. The CDR3 sequence: CASSLIRGGGTEAFF. The CDR3 DNA reads TGTGCCAGCAGTCTTATCAGGGGAGGGGGCACTGAAGCTTTCTTT.